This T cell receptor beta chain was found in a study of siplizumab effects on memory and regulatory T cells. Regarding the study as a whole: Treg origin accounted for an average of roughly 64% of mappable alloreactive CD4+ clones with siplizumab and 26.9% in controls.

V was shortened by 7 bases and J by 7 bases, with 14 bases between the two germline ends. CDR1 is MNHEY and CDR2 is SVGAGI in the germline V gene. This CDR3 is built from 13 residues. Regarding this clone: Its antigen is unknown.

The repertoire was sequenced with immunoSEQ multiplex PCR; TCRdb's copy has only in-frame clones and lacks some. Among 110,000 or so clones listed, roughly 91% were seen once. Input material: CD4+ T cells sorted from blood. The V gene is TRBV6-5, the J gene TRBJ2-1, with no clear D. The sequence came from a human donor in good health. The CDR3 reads CASTRTGRNEQFF. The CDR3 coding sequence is TGTGCCAGCACCCGAACGGGTCGGAATGAGCAGTTCTTC.